This entry is about one TCR beta chain. Using immunoSEQ multiplex PCR, the repertoire was profiled, and TCRdb retains in-frame clones only, with some absent. The sample shows nearly 70,000 clones, 70% to 90% of them seen only once. This sample was included in a study of OX40 agonist ivuxolimab in advanced cancers. This CDR3 has 14 residues. Germline V gene lookup returns CDR1 SQVTM and CDR2 ANQGSEA. V was pared by 1 base and J by 5 bases, with 6 bases of the junction left unmatched. The chain employs TRBV29-1 and TRBJ2-7, with TRBD2 matching 9 bases. This specimen consisted of CD4+ or CD8+ T cells sorted from blood, obtained in a trial of the OX40 agonist ivuxolimab. The receptor was isolated from an adult with an advanced solid tumor such as melanoma, head and neck, liver or kidney cancer. As DNA, the CDR3 is TGCAGCGTTGAAGGGGCGGGAGGGCCTCACGAGCAGTACTTC. Protein sequence: CSVEGAGGPHEQYF.